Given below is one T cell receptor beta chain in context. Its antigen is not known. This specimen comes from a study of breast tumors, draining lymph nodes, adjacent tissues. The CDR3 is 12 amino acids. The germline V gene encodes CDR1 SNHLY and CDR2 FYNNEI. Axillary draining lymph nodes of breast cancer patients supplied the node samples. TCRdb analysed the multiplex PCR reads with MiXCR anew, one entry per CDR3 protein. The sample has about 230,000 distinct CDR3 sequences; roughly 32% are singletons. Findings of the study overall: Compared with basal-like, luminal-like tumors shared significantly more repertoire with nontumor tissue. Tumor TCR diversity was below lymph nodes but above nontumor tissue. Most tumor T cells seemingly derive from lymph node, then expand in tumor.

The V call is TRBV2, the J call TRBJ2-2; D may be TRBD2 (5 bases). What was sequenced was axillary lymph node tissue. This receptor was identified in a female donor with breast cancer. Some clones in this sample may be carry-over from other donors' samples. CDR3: CARPSGVGELFF. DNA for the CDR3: TGTGCTAGACCCTCCGGGGTGGGGGAGCTGTTTTTT. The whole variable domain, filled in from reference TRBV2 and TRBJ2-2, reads EPEVTQTPSHQVTQMGQEVILRCVPISNHLYFYWYRQILGQKVEFLVSFYNNEISEKSEIFDDQFSVERPDGSNFTLKIRSTKLEDSAMYFCARPSGVGELFFGEGSRLTVL.